This is a list of T cell receptor beta chains from one sample in a study of T cell responses to AZD1222 COVID-19 vaccine. TCRdb's copy holds only in-frame clones and misses some; the assay was immunoSEQ multiplex PCR. Of about 150,000 clones in the sample, 90% are singletons; the top ten hold 1.5% to 2%. Sequenced here: peripheral blood, sampled on day 0 of AZD1222 vaccination. The origin of the receptors is an adult in good health. Both conserved end residues are part of each CDR3. The D gene is left open where the match is weak. Clone size, where shown, is once, few, many, or a class for clones that have expanded.

D: .
V: TRBV15
J: TRBJ1-1
size: once
DNA: TGTGCCACCAGCAGAGATTGGGGGGGTATAGGCACTGAAGCTTTCTTT
CDR3: CATSRDWGGIGTEAFF

D: .
V: TRBV27
J: TRBJ2-1
size: .
DNA: TGTGCCAGCAGCTTTGACCGCAATGAGCAGTTCTTC
CDR3: CASSFDRNEQFF

D: .
V: TRBV4-3
J: TRBJ1-4
size: .
DNA: TGCGCCAGCAGCCAAGATTTCAGCCAGGGGCATGAAAAACTGTTTTTT
CDR3: CASSQDFSQGHEKLFF

D: .
V: TRBV30
J: TRBJ1-6
size: .
DNA: TGTGCCTGGAGTGTACTTTACAGGAAATATGGTTCACCCCTCCACTTT
CDR3: CAWSVLYRKYGSPLHF

D: .
V: TRBV15
J: TRBJ2-1
size: .
DNA: TGTGCCACCCGGGGCGACTCCTACAATGAGCAGTTCTTC
CDR3: CATRGDSYNEQFF

D: .
V: TRBV20-1
J: TRBJ1-2
size: .
DNA: TGCAGTGCTAGTTCAGGCTATGGCTACACCTTC
CDR3: CSASSGYGYTF

D: TRBD2
V: TRBV6-4
J: TRBJ2-3
size: once
DNA: TGTGCCAGCAGTGAAGTCGGAGGACTAGCGGGAAGGGACGGACTAGATACGCAGTATTTT
CDR3: CASSEVGGLAGRDGLDTQYF

D: .
V: TRBV7-9
J: TRBJ1-1
size: .
DNA: TGTGCCAGCAGCTTAGCTTCGGAAAATGAAGCTTTCTTT
CDR3: CASSLASENEAFF

D: .
V: TRBV3-1/TRBV3-2
J: TRBJ1-6
size: .
DNA: TGTGCCAGCAGCCAAGTTACAGGCTCCAGCTCCTATAATTCACCCCTCCACTTT
CDR3: CASSQVTGSSSYNSPLHF

D: TRBD1
V: TRBV2
J: TRBJ2-3
size: .
DNA: TGTGCCAGCAGTGAAGCTGCAAGGACAGGGGTTAAGACAGATACGCAGTATTTT
CDR3: CASSEAARTGVKTDTQYF

D: TRBD1
V: TRBV7-9
J: TRBJ2-5
size: .
DNA: TGTGCCAGCAGCATGGGGACAGGGATCGTTGAGACCCAGTACTTC
CDR3: CASSMGTGIVETQYF

D: .
V: TRBV7-6
J: TRBJ2-7
size: once
DNA: TGTGCCAGCAGACTAGCCTTCGAGCAGTACTTC
CDR3: CASRLAFEQYF

D: .
V: TRBV18
J: TRBJ2-7
size: .
DNA: TGTGCCAGCTCACCACCGCACCGCCCAAACGAGCAGTACTTC
CDR3: CASSPPHRPNEQYF

D: .
V: TRBV11-2
J: TRBJ1-1
size: .
DNA: TGTGCCAGCAGCGCTGGACACCCTCTATCCTTT
CDR3: CASSAGHPLSF

D: .
V: TRBV4-1
J: TRBJ2-5
size: .
DNA: TGCGCCAGCAGCCAAGCCAGGGACGCTCGAATAACCCAGTACTTC
CDR3: CASSQARDARITQYF

D: .
V: TRBV3-1/TRBV3-2
J: TRBJ2-7
size: .
DNA: TGTGCCAGCAGCCAAGTTGCCCTGGACTCCTACGAGCAGTACTTC
CDR3: CASSQVALDSYEQYF

D: .
V: TRBV28
J: TRBJ2-7
size: .
DNA: TGTGCCAGCAGTTACCCGTTGAGCTCCTACGAGCAGTACTTC
CDR3: CASSYPLSSYEQYF

D: TRBD1
V: TRBV19
J: TRBJ1-6
size: .
DNA: TGTGCCAGTAGTATCCCCGGGACAGCAAATTCACCCCTCCACTTT
CDR3: CASSIPGTANSPLHF

D: .
V: TRBV7-9
J: TRBJ1-5
size: .
DNA: TGTGCCAGCAGCTTAAAGTATAGCAATCAGCCCCAGCATTTT
CDR3: CASSLKYSNQPQHF

D: .
V: TRBV30
J: TRBJ1-5
size: .
DNA: TGTGCCTGGAGTGTACAGGCTAGCAATCAGCCCCAGCATTTT
CDR3: CAWSVQASNQPQHF

D: .
V: TRBV30
J: TRBJ1-1
size: .
DNA: TGTGCCTGGAGGGCAGGGGCGAGGACTGAAGCTTTCTTT
CDR3: CAWRAGARTEAFF

D: .
V: TRBV29-1
J: TRBJ2-1
size: .
DNA: TGCAGCGTTGTTTCTCAGATCTCCTACAATGAGCAGTTCTTC
CDR3: CSVVSQISYNEQFF

D: .
V: TRBV7-6
J: TRBJ1-1
size: .
DNA: TGTGCCAGCAGCTCCAAGGTGAACACTGAAGCTTTCTTT
CDR3: CASSSKVNTEAFF